This paragraph covers one TCR beta chain sequence. The antigen remains undetermined. Per the germline V gene, CDR1 is SGDLS and CDR2 is YYNGEE. The CDR3 has 15 residues. V dropped 0 bases and J dropped 0 bases, with 8 bases sitting between them. The record originates from a study of OX40 agonist ivuxolimab in advanced cancers. Study observations and caveats: By week 6 at 0.1 to 3.0 mg/kg, blood CD4+ and CD8+ T cells had expanded clonally. Relative to CD4+ cells, CD8+ T cells on average had more expanded clones.

Some clones are missing from TCRdb's copy, which holds only in-frame ones; the method was immunoSEQ multiplex PCR. The sample carries around 140,000 clones, about 92% recorded once. This chain uses TRBV9 with TRBJ2-3, with D perhaps TRBD2 (5 bases). The sample here was CD4+ or CD8+ T cells sorted from blood, taken in a trial of the OX40 agonist ivuxolimab. The clonotype comes from an adult with an advanced solid tumor such as melanoma, head and neck, liver or kidney cancer. This chain's CDR3 is CASSVGGSSTDTQYF. CDR3 nucleotide sequence: TGTGCCAGCAGCGTAGGAGGGTCTAGCACAGATACGCAGTATTTT.